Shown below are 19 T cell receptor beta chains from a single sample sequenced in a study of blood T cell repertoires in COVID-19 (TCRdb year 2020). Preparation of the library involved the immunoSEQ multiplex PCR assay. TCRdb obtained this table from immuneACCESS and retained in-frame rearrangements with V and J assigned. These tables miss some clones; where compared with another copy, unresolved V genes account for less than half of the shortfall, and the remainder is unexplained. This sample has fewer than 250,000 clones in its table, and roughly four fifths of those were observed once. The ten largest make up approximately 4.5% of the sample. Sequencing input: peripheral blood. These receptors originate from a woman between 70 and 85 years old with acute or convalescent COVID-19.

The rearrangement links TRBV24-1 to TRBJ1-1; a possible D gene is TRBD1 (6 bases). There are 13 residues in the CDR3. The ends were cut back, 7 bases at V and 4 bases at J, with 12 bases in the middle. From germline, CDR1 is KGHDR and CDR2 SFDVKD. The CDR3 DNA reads TGTGCCACCAGGTCACAGGGTGGCACTGAAGCTTTCTTT. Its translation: CATRSQGGTEAFF.

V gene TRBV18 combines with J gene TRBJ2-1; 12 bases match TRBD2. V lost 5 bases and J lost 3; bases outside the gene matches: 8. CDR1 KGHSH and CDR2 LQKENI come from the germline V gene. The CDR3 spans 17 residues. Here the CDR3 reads CASSRATSGGFYNEQFF. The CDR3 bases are TGTGCCAGCTCAAGGGCCACTAGCGGGGGGTTCTACAATGAGCAGTTCTTC.

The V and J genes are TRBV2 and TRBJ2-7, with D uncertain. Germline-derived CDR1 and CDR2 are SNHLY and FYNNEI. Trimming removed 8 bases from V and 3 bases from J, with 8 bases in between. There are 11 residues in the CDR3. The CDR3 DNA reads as TGTGCCAGCTCCGTAGACTACGAGCAGTACTTC. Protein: CASSVDYEQYF.

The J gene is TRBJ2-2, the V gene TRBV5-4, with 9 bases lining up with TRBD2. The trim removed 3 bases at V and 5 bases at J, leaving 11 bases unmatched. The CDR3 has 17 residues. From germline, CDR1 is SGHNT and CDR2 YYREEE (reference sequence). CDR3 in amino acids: CASSSPAGGHGTGELFF. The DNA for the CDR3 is TGTGCCAGCAGCTCCCCGGCGGGGGGGCACGGGACCGGGGAGCTGTTTTTT.

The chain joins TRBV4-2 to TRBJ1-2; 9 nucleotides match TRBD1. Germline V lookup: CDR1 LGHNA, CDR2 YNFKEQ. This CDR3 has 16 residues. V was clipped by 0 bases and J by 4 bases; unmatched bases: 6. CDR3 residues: CASSQDGTGQSYGYTF. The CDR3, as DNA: TGTGCCAGCAGCCAAGATGGGACAGGGCAGTCCTATGGCTACACCTTC.

This CDR3 is CASNQIYGYTF. The CDR3 DNA is TGTGCCAGCAATCAGATCTATGGCTACACCTTC. The chain combines TRBV2 with TRBJ1-2, with D unclear. CDR1 and CDR2 from the germline V gene are SNHLY and FYNNEI. The CDR3 covers 11 residues. Between the trimmed V and J ends, which lost 7 bases and 4 bases, there was a span of 7 bases.

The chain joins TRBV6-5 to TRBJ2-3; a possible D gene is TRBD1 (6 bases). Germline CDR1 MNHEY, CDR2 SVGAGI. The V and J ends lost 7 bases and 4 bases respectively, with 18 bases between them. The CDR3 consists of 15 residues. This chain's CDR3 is CASTLRGWKADTQYF. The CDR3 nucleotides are TGTGCCAGCACTTTGAGGGGGTGGAAGGCAGATACGCAGTATTTT.

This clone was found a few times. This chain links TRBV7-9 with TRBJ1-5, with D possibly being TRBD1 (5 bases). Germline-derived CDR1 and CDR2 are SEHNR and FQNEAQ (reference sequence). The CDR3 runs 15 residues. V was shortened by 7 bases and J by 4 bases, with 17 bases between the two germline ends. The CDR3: CASTEETGPNQPQHF. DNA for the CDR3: TGTGCCAGCACCGAGGAAACAGGCCCTAATCAGCCCCAGCATTTT.

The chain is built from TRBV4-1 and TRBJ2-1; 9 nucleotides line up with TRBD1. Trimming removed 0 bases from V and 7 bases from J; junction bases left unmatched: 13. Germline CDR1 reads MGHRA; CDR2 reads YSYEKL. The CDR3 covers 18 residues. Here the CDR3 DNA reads TGCGCCAGCAGCCAAGATAAGACACCCGGGACAGGGTTGAATGAGCAGTTCTTC. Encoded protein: CASSQDKTPGTGLNEQFF.

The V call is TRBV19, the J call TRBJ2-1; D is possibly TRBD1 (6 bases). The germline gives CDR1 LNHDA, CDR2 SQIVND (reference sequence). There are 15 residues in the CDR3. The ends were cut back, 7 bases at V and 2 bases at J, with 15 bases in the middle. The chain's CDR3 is CASTPRTDPYNEQFF. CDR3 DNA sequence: TGTGCCAGTACTCCAAGGACAGACCCCTACAATGAGCAGTTCTTC.

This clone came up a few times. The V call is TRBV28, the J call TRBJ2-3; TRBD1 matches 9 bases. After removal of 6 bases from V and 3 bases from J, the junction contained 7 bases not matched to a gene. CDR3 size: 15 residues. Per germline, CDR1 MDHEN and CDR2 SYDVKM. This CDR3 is CASSLQGAGTDTQYF. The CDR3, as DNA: TGTGCCAGCAGCCTACAGGGGGCCGGGACAGATACGCAGTATTTT.

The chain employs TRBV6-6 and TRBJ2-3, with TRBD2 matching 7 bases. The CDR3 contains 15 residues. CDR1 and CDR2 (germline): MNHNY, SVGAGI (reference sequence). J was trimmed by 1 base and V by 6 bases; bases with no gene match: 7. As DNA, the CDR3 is TGTGCCAGCAGCCTGTTGAGCGGGGGCACAGATACGCAGTATTTT. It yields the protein CASSLLSGGTDTQYF.

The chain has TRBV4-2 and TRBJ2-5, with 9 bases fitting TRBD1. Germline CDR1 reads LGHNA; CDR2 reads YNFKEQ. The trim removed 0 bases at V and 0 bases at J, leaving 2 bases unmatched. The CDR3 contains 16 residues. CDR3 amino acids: CASSQEQGAYQETQYF. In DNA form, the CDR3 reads TGTGCCAGCAGCCAAGAACAGGGGGCGTACCAAGAGACCCAGTACTTC.

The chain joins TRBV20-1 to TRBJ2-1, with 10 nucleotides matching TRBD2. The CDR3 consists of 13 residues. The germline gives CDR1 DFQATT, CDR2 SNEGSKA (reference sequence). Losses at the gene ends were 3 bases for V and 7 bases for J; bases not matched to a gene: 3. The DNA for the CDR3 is TGCAGTGCTAGTGGACTAGCGGAAAATGAGCAGTTCTTC. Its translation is CSASGLAENEQFF.

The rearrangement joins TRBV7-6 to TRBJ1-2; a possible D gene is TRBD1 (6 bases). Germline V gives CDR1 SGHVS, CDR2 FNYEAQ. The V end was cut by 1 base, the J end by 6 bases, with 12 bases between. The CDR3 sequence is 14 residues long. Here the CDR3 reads CASSLVGTSDGYTF. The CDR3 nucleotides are TGTGCCAGCAGCTTAGTTGGGACATCGGATGGCTACACCTTC.

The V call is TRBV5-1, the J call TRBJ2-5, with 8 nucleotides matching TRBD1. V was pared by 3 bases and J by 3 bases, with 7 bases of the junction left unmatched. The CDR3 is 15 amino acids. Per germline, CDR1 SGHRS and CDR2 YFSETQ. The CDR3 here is CASSSDGTGEETQYF. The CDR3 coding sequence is TGCGCCAGCAGCTCAGACGGGACAGGAGAAGAGACCCAGTACTTC.

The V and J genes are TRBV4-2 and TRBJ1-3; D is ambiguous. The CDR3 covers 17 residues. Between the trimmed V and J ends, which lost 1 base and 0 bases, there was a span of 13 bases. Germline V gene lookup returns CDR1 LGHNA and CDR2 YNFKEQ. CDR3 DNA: TGTGCCAGCAGCCAAGTCTTGGCAGGTAGCTCTGGAAACACCATATATTTT. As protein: CASSQVLAGSSGNTIYF.

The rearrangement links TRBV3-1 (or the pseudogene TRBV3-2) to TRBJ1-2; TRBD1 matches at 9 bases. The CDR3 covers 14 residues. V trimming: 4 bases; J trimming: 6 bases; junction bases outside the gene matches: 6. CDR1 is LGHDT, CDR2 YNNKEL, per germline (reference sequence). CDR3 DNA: TGTGCCAGCAGCCCGACAGGGGGGCAGCATGGCTACACCTTC. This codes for CASSPTGGQHGYTF.

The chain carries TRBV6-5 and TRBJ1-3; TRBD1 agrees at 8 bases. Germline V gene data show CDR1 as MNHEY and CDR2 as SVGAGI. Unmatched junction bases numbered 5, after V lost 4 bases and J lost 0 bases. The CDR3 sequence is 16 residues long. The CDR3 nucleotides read TGTGCCAGCAGTTTGACAGGGGTGTTCTCTGGAAACACCATATATTTT. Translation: CASSLTGVFSGNTIYF.